This is a list of T cell receptor beta chains from one sample in a study of esophageal squamous cell carcinoma under preoperative chemotherapy. TCRdb recomputed calls from the PCR reads with MiXCR, one row per CDR3 protein. This sample has about 6,600 distinct CDR3 sequences, with more than 25% found just once. The sample was collected from a patient given preoperative chemotherapy. The receptor set was obtained from a human donor with esophageal squamous cell carcinoma. The donor label of this sample is uncertain. Each CDR3 is given with its conserved first and last residue. Each record gives: D gene, J gene, clone size, V gene, CDR3 protein, CDR3 DNA. D genes are given only for firm matches. Clone size appears in some rows only: once, few, many, or a class for an expanded clone.

>TRBD2|TRBJ2-1|medium-sized|TRBV7-2
CASSLRRGLGGETQFF
TGTGCCAGCAGCTTAAGACGGGGCTTGGGGGGGGAGACCCAGTTCTTC
>TRBD1|TRBJ2-1|medium-sized|TRBV11-3
CASSLTTGVGDEQFF
TGTGCCAGCAGCCTAACTACAGGGGTCGGGGATGAGCAGTTCTTC
>TRBD1|TRBJ2-3|.|TRBV6-1
CASRPGQPTDTQYF
TGTGCCAGCAGACCGGGACAGCCCACAGATACGCAGTATTTT
>TRBD2|TRBJ2-1|.|TRBV4-1
CASSPHGLAGVKEQFF
TGCGCCAGCAGCCCCCACGGGCTAGCGGGAGTTAAGGAGCAGTTCTTC
>TRBD2|TRBJ2-5|medium-sized|TRBV12-3/TRBV12-4
CASSGLAEYQETQYF
TGTGCCAGCAGTGGACTAGCGGAGTACCAAGAGACCCAGTACTTC
>TRBD2|TRBJ2-3|medium-sized|TRBV7-2
CASSLGLAGGADTQYF
TGTGCCAGCAGCTTGGGACTAGCGGGAGGCGCAGATACGCAGTATTTT
>TRBD2|TRBJ2-3|medium-sized|TRBV12-3/TRBV12-4
CASSTTSGRTDTQYF
TGTGCCAGCAGTACGACTAGCGGGAGAACAGATACGCAGTATTTT
>TRBD2|TRBJ2-7|many|TRBV7-9
CASSRVWAAGDNEQYF
TGTGCCAGCAGCAGGGTATGGGCAGCGGGAGACAATGAGCAGTACTTC
>TRBD2|TRBJ2-5|medium-sized|TRBV11-1
CASSSGLAGRVGTQYF
TGTGCCAGCAGTTCGGGACTAGCGGGACGGGTCGGGACCCAGTACTTC
>TRBD2|TRBJ2-5|.|TRBV6-1
CASRLGLAGENEQYF
TGTGCCAGCAGACTTGGACTGGCGGGAGAGAATGAGCAGTACTTC
>.|TRBJ2-1|few|TRBV6-1
CASRTGERSYYEQFF
TGTGCCAGCAGGACCGGGGAGCGGAGTTACTACGAGCAGTTCTTC
>.|TRBJ2-3|many|TRBV10-1
CASSGRITDTQYF
TGCGCCAGCAGTGGGAGAATCACAGATACGCAGTATTTT
>.|TRBJ2-7|many|TRBV6-1
CASSEVYGSSGEQYF
TGTGCCAGCAGTGAGGTCTATGGGAGCTCGGGGGAGCAGTACTTC
>TRBD1|TRBJ2-1|medium-sized|TRBV6-5
CASSPGTASSYNEQFF
TGTGCCAGCAGTCCCGGGACAGCCAGCTCCTACAATGAGCAGTTCTTC
>TRBD1|TRBJ2-5|medium-sized|TRBV5-5
CASSPTGTGGSGF
TGTGCCAGCAGCCCGACGGGGACAGGAGGATCGGGCTTC
>TRBD1|TRBJ1-2|.|TRBV7-8
CARSQRTGNRGYTF
TGTGCCAGGAGCCAACGGACAGGGAATAGGGGCTACACCTTC
>.|TRBJ2-1|.|TRBV25-1
CASTLGYEEYF
TGTGCCAGCACGCTGGGCTACGAGGAGTACTTC
>.|TRBJ1-2|medium-sized|TRBV27
CASSPTGSYGYTF
TGTGCCAGCAGCCCCACAGGGAGCTATGGCTACACCTTC
>TRBD2|TRBJ2-7|few|TRBV7-8
CASSLRQREDEQYF
TGTGCCAGCAGCTTAAGGCAGCGGGAAGACGAGCAGTACTTC
>.|TRBJ2-1|medium-sized|TRBV6-1
CASRSVRGGEQFF
TGTGCCAGCCGGAGCGTGAGGGGAGGTGAGCAGTTCTTC
>.|TRBJ2-7|medium-sized|TRBV10-1
CASRGRGGRAKGEQYF
TGCGCCAGCAGGGGCCGAGGGGGGAGGGCTAAGGGGGAGCAGTACTTC
>.|TRBJ1-6|few|TRBV12-3/TRBV12-4
CASSRPGVSPLHF
TGTGCCAGCAGCAGGCCCGGAGTTTCACCCCTCCACTTT
>TRBD2|TRBJ2-1|once|TRBV7-3
CAGSCPRTSGSCNEQFF
TGTGCCGGCAGCTGCCCTCGGACTAGCGGGAGTTGCAATGAGCAGTTCTTC
>.|TRBJ2-2|medium-sized|TRBV11-3
CASSPLPHRELFF
TGTGCCAGCAGCCCCCTCCCCCACCGGGAGCTGTTTTTT
>.|TRBJ1-1|.|TRBV12-3/TRBV12-4
CGSSLADGDTEAFF
TGTGGGAGCAGTTTGGCGGATGGCGACACTGAAGCTTTCTTT
>TRBD2|TRBJ2-5|medium-sized|TRBV11-3
CASSPGGTQYF
TGTGCCAGCAGCCCGGGGGGGACCCAGTACTTC
>TRBD2|TRBJ2-1|.|TRBV6-1
CASSKSGSCYNEEFF
TGTGCGAGCAGTAAGAGCGGGAGCTGCTACAATGAGGAGTTCTTC
>TRBD2|TRBJ2-3|many|TRBV7-6
CASSLGTSGTDTQYF
TGTGCCAGCAGCTTAGGGACTAGCGGTACAGATACGCAGTATTTT
>.|TRBJ2-1|many|TRBV10-2
CASSDWGMRPYNEQFF
TGCGCCAGCAGTGATTGGGGGATGAGGCCCTACAATGAGCAGTTCTTC